This T cell receptor (beta chain) was captured by sequencing in a study of T cell responses to AZD1222 COVID-19 vaccine. Study-level findings and limits: Donors in the cohort were predominantly white British and more often female, and clonal diversity was possibly underestimated. The breadth and depth of Spike-specific TCRs increased once two AZD1222 doses had been given. In all cases, repertoires were sampled only after the peak T cell response.

Assay: immunoSEQ multiplex PCR; the TCRdb copy retains only in-frame clones and omits some. The data show some 150,000 clones, with around 85% seen just once and 7.9% held by the top ten. With respect to this clone: Its specificity is not known.

Germline loops: CDR1 MNHEY, CDR2 SMNVEV (reference sequence). The V gene lost 5 bases and the J gene lost 5 bases, with 16 bases spanning the gap. The CDR3 extends over 15 amino acids. Sequenced material: peripheral blood, taken 28 days after the second dose of the MenACWY control vaccine. The gene calls are TRBV27 and TRBJ1-5; unclear D gene. This receptor was obtained from an adult who received the MenACWY meningococcal vaccine as a control. The CDR3: CASSQSWSNDQPQHF. The CDR3 DNA is TGTGCCAGCAGTCAATCTTGGTCAAATGATCAGCCCCAGCATTTT.